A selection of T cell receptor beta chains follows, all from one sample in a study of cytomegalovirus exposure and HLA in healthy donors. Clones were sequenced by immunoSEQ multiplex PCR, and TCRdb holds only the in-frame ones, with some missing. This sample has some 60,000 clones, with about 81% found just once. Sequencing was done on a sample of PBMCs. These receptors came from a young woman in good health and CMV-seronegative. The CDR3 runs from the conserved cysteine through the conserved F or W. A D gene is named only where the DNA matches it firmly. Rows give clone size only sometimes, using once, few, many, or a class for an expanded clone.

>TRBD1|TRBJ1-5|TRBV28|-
TGTGCCAGCAGCCCGGGACAGCCTGGGTCTCAGCCCCAGCATTTT
CASSPGQPGSQPQHF
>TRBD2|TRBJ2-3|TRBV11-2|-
TGTGCCAGCAGCGACCCTAGCGGGAGGGCAGATACGCAGTATTTT
CASSDPSGRADTQYF
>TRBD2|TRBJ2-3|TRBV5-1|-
TGCGCCAGCAGCTTAGGACTAGCGGAGATCACAGATACGCAGTATTTT
CASSLGLAEITDTQYF
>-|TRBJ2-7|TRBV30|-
TGTGCCACCCTAGCGAAAGTGGCCCCCTACGAGCAGTACTTC
CATLAKVAPYEQYF
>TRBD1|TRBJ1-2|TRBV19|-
TGTGCCAGTAGTAGAGGGGGCATCTATGGCTACACCTTC
CASSRGGIYGYTF
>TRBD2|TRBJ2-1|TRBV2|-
TGTGCCAGCAGTGAAGGGGCTAGCGGGAGGGCCTACAATGAGCAGTTCTTC
CASSEGASGRAYNEQFF
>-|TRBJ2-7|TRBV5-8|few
TGTGCCAGCAGCTTGATAGCTGCCGAATACGAGCAGTACTTC
CASSLIAAEYEQYF
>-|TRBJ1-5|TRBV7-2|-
TGTGCCAGCAGCTTAGCCGGGACTTATAGCAATCAGCCCCAGCATTTT
CASSLAGTYSNQPQHF
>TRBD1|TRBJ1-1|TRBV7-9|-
TGTGCCAGCAGCCCGGGACAGGGAATGAACACTGAAGCTTTCTTT
CASSPGQGMNTEAFF
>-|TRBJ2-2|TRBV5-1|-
TGCGCCAGCAGCTTGGGACAGGAACAGACTAGCCTACCCGGCACCGGGGAGCTGTTTTTT
CASSLGQEQTSLPGTGELFF
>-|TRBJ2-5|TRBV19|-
TGTGCCAGTAGTATGATGGCGGCCGGCGCGGAGACCCAGTACTTC
CASSMMAAGAETQYF
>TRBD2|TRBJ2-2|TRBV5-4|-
TGTGCCAGCAGTCGTACTAGCGGGAGGGCTGGCCGGGAGCTGTTTTTT
CASSRTSGRAGRELFF
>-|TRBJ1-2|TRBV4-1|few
TGCGCCAGCAGCCAAGATATGAGAGAAGCTTACTATGGCTACACCTTC
CASSQDMREAYYGYTF
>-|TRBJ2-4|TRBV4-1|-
TGCGCCAGCAGCCAAGATTCGGCAGACTTAGGCAAAAACATTCAGTACTTC
CASSQDSADLGKNIQYF
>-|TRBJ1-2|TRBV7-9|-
TGTGCCAGCAGCTTACATAGCGGTGGCTACACCTTC
CASSLHSGGYTF
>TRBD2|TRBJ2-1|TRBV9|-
TGTGCCAGCAGCGCTAGACTAGCGCTTTACAATGAGCAGTTCTTC
CASSARLALYNEQFF
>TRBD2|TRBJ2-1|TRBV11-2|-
TGTGCCAGCAGCCCGATTGGGACTAGCGGATACAATGAGCAGTTCTTC
CASSPIGTSGYNEQFF
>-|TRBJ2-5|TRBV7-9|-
TGTGCCAGCAGCCAGGGGGGCCAAGAGACCCAGTACTTC
CASSQGGQETQYF
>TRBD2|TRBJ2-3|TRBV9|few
TGTGCCAGCAGCGTATCCAACGGGAGGACAGATACGCAGTATTTT
CASSVSNGRTDTQYF
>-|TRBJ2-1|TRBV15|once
TGTGCCACCAGCAGAGATATTCTAGCGCTGTACAATGAGCAGTTCTTC
CATSRDILALYNEQFF
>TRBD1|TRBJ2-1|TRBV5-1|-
TGCGCCAGCAGCCGGGGTGGGACAGGCGACTCCTACAATGAGCAGTTCTTC
CASSRGGTGDSYNEQFF
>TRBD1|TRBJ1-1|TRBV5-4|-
TGTGCCAGCAGCTTGGCCGGAACCAGGGGGTGGAACACTGAAGCTTTCTTT
CASSLAGTRGWNTEAFF
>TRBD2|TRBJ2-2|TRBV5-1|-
TGCGCCACCAATTTAGCGGGGGCCACCGGGGAGCTGTTTTTT
CATNLAGATGELFF
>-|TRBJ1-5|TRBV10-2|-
TGCGCCAGCAGTGAGTCCGGCGGCCAGCCCCAGCATTTT
CASSESGGQPQHF
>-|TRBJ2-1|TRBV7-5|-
TGTGCCAGAAGCTCCGGACAGGCGAAACTTCCCACCTACAATGAGCAGTTCTTC
CARSSGQAKLPTYNEQFF
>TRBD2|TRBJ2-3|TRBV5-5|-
TGTGCCAGCAGCTTCATAGCGGGAATCACAGATACGCAGTATTTT
CASSFIAGITDTQYF
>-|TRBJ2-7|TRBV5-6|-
TGTGCCAGCAGCGCTGGACAGAACTACGAGCAGTACTTC
CASSAGQNYEQYF
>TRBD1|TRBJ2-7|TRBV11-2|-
TGTGCCAGCAGCTCCGTCGGGACAGGGCCCCCTTACGAGCAGTACTTC
CASSSVGTGPPYEQYF
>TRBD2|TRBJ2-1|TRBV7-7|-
TGTGCCAGCAGCTCCGGGACTAGCGGGAGTGGAAATGAGCAGTTCTTC
CASSSGTSGSGNEQFF
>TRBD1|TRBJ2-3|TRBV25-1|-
TGTGCCAGCAGTGAACCGTCCAGGGGGACAGATACGCAGTATTTT
CASSEPSRGTDTQYF
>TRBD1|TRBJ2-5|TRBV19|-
TGTGCCAGTAGTATCCCCAGGGGGCTTGGAGAGACCCAGTACTTC
CASSIPRGLGETQYF
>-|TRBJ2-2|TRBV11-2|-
TGTGCCAGCAGCTTATTCGAGGGAGGAGAGCTGTTTTTT
CASSLFEGGELFF
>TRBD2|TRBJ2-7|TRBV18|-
TGTGCCAGCTCTCGAGGACTAGCGGACACCTACGAGCAGTACTTC
CASSRGLADTYEQYF
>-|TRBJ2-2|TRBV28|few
TGTGCCAGCAGTTTATCGACTGGGGAGCTGTTTTTT
CASSLSTGELFF
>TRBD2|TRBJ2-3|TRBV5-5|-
TGTGCCAGCAGCCTCATGACTAGCGGGAGGAGAGATACGCAGTATTTT
CASSLMTSGRRDTQYF
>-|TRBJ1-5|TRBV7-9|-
TGTGCCAGCAGCGCGGGGTGGAGCAATCAGCCCCAGCATTTT
CASSAGWSNQPQHF
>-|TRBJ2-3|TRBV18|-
TGTGCCAGCTCACGCCTTCGGGCAGATACGCAGTATTTT
CASSRLRADTQYF
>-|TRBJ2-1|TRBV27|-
TGTGCCAGCAGTGAAACTTACAATGAGCAGTTCTTC
CASSETYNEQFF
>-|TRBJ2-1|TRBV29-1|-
TGCAGCTCTTGGGTCCCAGGGGATGAGCAGTTCTTC
CSSWVPGDEQFF
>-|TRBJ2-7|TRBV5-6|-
TGTGCCAGCAGTCCGCTGAGGAGGTTCTACGAGCAGTACTTC
CASSPLRRFYEQYF
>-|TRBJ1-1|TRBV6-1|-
TGTGCCAGCAGTGGGGGAGGGTGGACTGAAGCTTTCTTT
CASSGGGWTEAFF
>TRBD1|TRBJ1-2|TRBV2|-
TGTGCCAGCAGTGAAGTGACAGGGGGGGATCGTGACTATGGCTACACCTTC
CASSEVTGGDRDYGYTF
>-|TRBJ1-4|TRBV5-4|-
TGTGCCAGCAGCTTGCAGGGGCTTAATGAAAAACTGTTTTTT
CASSLQGLNEKLFF
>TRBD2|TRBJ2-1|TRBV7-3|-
TGTGCCAGCAGCCCACTAGCGGAGAATGAGCAGTTCTTC
CASSPLAENEQFF
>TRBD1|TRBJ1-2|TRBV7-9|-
TGTTCCAGCAGCTTACCAGGGGGTAACTATGGCTACACCTTC
CSSSLPGGNYGYTF
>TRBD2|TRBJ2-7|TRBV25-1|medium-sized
TGTGCCAGCAGTGACGTTAGCGGGAGGCCGACCTACGAGCAGTACTTC
CASSDVSGRPTYEQYF
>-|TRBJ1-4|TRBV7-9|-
TGTGCCAGCAGCTTATCAGGGGCTCTCGTTGAGAAACTGTTTTTT
CASSLSGALVEKLFF
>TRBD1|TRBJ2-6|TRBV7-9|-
TGTGCCAGCAGCTTGGGTGACAGGGCCGGGGCCAACGTCCTGACTTTC
CASSLGDRAGANVLTF
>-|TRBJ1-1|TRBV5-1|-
TGCGCCAGCAGCTTGGGATTGGCAGAGAACACTGAAGCTTTCTTT
CASSLGLAENTEAFF
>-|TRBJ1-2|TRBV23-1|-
TGCGCCAGCAGTCCCATCCCACCGAGGGACTATGGCTACACCTTC
CASSPIPPRDYGYTF
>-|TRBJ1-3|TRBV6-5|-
TGTGCCAGCAGTTACGGCACGGGTTCCGGAAACACCATATATTTT
CASSYGTGSGNTIYF
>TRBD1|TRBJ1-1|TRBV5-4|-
TGTGCCAGCAGCTCCACCGGGACAGGGGGCAGTGAAGCTTTCTTT
CASSSTGTGGSEAFF
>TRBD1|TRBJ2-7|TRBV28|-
TGTGCCAGCAGTACGACAGGGGATTACGAGCAGTACTTC
CASSTTGDYEQYF